The present T cell receptor beta chain was sequenced within a study of response to subunit inactivated influenza vaccine. This clonotype has more than one count but fewer than ten. Germline V gene lookup returns CDR1 SGHRS and CDR2 YFSETQ. This CDR3 is 17 amino acids long. The ends were cut back, 4 bases at V and 2 bases at J, with 20 bases in the middle. From the RT-PCR reads, TCRdb called clonotypes with MiXCR, one entry per CDR3 protein. Among 560,000 or so distinct CDR3 sequences listed, 7.5% to 8.5% were seen once. This clonotype originated in a man between 45 and 75 years old who received an inactivated influenza vaccine. Source: PBMCs from blood, taken 23 months after vaccination. The genes are TRBV5-1 and TRBJ2-3, with a weak D call TRBD2 (5 bases). The CDR3 DNA reads as TGCGCCAGCAGCCCGGATGGATGGCGGGTCCTCACAGATACGCAGTATTTT. Protein: CASSPDGWRVLTDTQYF. The full variable domain, with the rest looked up from reference TRBV5-1 and TRBJ2-3, is KAGVTQTPRYLIKTRGQQVTLSCSPISGHRSVSWYQQTPGQGLQFLFEYFSETQRNKGNFPGRFSGRQFSNSRSEMNVSTLELGDSALYLCASSPDGWRVLTDTQYFGPGTRLTVL.